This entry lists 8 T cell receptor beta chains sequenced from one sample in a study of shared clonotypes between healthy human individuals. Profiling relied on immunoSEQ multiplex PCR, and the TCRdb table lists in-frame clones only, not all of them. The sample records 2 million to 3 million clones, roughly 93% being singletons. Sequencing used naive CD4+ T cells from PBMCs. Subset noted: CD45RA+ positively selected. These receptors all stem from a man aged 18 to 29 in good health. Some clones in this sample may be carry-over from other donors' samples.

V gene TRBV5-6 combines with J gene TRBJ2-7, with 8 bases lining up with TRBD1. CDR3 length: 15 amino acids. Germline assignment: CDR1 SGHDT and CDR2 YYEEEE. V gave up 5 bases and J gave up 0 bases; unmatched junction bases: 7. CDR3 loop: CASSHRDRSSYEQYF. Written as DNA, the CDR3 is TGTGCCAGCAGTCACCGGGACAGGAGCTCCTACGAGCAGTACTTC.

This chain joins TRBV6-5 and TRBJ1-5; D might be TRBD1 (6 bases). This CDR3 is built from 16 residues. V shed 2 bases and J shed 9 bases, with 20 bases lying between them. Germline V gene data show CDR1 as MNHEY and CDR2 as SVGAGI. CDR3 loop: CASSYRIGQYRMPQHF. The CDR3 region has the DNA TGTGCCAGCAGTTACCGGATTGGACAGTATAGGATGCCCCAGCATTTT.

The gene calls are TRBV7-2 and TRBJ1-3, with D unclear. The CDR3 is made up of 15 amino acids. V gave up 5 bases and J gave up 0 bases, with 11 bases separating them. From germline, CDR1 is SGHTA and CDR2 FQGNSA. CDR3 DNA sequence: TGTGCCAGCAGCCAGGAGCTCTACTCTGGAAACACCATATATTTT. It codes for CASSQELYSGNTIYF.

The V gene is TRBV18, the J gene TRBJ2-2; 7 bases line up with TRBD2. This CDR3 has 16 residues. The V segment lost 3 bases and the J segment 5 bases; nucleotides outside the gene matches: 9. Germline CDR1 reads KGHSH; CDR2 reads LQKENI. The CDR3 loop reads CASSPRQLGGTGELFF. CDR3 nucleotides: TGTGCCAGCTCACCTAGACAGCTCGGGGGGACCGGGGAGCTGTTTTTT. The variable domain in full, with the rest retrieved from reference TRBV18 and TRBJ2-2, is NAGVMQNPRHLVRRRGQEARLRCSPMKGHSHVYWYRQLPEEGLKFMVYLQKENIIDESGMPKERFSAEFPKEGPSILRIQQVVRGDSAAYFCASSPRQLGGTGELFFGEGSRLTVL.

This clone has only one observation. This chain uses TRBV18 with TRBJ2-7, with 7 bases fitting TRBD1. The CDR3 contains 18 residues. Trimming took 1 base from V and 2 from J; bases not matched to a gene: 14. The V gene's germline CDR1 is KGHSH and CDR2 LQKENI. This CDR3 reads CASSPLPNGTEKTYEQYF. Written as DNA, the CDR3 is TGTGCCAGCTCACCACTGCCCAACGGGACAGAAAAAACCTACGAGCAGTACTTC.

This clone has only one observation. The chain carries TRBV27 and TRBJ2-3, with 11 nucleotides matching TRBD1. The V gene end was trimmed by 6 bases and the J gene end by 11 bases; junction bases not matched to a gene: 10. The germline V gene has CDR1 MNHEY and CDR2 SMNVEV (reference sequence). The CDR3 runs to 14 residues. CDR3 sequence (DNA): TGTGCCAGCAGCCGCGGACAGGGGGCACCGATGCAGTATTTT. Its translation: CASSRGQGAPMQYF.

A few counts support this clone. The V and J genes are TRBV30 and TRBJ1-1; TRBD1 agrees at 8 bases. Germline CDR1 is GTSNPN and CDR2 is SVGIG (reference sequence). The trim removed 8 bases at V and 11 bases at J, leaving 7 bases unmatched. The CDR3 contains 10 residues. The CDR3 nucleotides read TGTGCCCTAAGGACAGGGAGTGCTTTCTTT. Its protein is CALRTGSAFF.

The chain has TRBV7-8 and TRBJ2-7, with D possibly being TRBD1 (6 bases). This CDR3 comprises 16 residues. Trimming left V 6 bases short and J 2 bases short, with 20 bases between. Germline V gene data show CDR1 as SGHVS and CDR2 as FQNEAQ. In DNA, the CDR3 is TGTGCCAGCAGTTCTCGGGAAACAGGGACGACCTACGAGCAGTACTTC. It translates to CASSSRETGTTYEQYF.